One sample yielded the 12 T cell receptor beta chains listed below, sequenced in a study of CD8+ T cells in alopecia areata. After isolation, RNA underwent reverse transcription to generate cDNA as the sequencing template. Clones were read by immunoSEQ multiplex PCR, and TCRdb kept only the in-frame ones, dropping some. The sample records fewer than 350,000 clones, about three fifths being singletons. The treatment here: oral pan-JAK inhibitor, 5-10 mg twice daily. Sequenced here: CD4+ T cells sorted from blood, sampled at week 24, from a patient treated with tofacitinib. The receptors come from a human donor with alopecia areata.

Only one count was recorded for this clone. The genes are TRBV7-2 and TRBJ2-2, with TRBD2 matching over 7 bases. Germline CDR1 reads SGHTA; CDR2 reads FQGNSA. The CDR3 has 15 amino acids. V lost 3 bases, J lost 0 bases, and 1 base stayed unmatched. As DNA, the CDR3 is TGTGCCAGCAGCTTCCGGGGGGCGAACACCGGGGAGCTGTTTTTT. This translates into CASSFRGANTGELFF.

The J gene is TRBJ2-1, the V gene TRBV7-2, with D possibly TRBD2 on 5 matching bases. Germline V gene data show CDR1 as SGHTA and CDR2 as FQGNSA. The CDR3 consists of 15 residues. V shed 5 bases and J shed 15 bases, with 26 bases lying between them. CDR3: CASSQTRELSPETFF. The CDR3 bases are TGTGCCAGCAGCCAAACCCGGGAATTATCACCGGAGACGTTCTTC.

The CDR3 loop is CASTYSNTGELFF. CDR3 coding DNA: TGTGCCAGCACCTACTCTAACACCGGGGAGCTGTTTTTT. The genes are TRBV6-1 and TRBJ2-2; D call uncertain. The CDR3 has 13 residues. Germline values: CDR1 MNHNS, CDR2 SASEGT. V dropped 7 bases and J dropped 2 bases, with 8 bases sitting between them.

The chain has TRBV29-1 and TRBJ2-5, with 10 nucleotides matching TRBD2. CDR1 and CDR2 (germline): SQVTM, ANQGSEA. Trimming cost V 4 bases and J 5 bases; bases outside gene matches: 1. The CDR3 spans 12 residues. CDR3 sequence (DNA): TGCAGCGTTGTGACTAGCGGGGAGACCCAGTACTTC. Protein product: CSVVTSGETQYF. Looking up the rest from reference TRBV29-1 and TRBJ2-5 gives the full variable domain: SAVISQKPSRDICQRGTSLTIQCQVDSQVTMMFWYRQQPGQSLTLIATANQGSEATYESGFVIDKFPISRPNLTFSTLTVSNMSPEDSSIYLCSVVTSGETQYFGPGTRLLVL.

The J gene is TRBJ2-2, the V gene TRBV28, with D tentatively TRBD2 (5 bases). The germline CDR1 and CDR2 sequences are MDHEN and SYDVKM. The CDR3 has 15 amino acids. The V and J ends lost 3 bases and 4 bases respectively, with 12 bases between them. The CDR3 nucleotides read TGTGCCAGCAGTTTTCTTTTTCGGGGCACCGGGGAGCTGTTTTTT. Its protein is CASSFLFRGTGELFF. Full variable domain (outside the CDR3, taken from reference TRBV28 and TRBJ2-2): DVKVTQSSRYLVKRTGEKVFLECVQDMDHENMFWYRQDPGLGLRLIYFSYDVKMKEKGDIPEGYSVSREKKERFSLILESASTNQTSMYLCASSFLFRGTGELFFGEGSRLTVL.

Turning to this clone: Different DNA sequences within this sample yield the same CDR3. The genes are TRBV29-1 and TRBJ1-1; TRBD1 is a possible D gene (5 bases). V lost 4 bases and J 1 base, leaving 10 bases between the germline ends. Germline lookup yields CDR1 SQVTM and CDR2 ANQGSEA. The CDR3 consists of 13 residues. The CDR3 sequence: CSVGQGPNTEAFF. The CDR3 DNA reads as TGCAGCGTTGGCCAGGGACCGAACACTGAAGCTTTCTTT.

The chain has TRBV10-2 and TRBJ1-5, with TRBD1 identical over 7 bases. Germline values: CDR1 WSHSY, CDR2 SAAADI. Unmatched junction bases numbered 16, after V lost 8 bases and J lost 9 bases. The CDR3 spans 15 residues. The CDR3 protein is CASGPTGTGEGPQHF. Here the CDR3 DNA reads TGCGCCAGCGGCCCGACAGGGACGGGAGAGGGGCCCCAGCATTTT.

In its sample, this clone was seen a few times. CDR3 DNA: TGTGCCAGTAGTTGGAGACAGGGGGCCGGTCAGCCCCAGCATTTT. Its translation is CASSWRQGAGQPQHF. This rearrangement joins TRBV19 to TRBJ1-5; 10 bases fit TRBD1. The CDR3 runs 15 residues. The V gene's germline CDR1 is LNHDA and CDR2 SQIVND (reference sequence). V shed 5 bases and J 6 bases; nucleotides not matched to a gene: 7.

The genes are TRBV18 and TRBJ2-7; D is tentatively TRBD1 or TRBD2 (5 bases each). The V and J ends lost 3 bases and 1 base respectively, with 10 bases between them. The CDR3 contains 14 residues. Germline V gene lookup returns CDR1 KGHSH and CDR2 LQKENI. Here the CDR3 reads CASSPGRSSYEQYF. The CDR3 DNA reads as TGTGCCAGCTCACCGGGACGGTCATCCTACGAGCAGTACTTC.

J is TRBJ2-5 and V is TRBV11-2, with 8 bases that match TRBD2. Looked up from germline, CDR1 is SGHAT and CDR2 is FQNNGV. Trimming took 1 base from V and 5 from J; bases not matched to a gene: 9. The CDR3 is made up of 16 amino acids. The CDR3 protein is CASSLGAGGPQETQYF. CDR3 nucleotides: TGTGCCAGCAGCTTAGGTGCGGGGGGCCCGCAGGAGACCCAGTACTTC.

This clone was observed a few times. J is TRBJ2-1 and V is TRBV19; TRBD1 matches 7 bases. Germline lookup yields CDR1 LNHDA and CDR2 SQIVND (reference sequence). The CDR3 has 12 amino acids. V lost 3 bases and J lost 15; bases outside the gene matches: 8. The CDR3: CASSIGPGQWFF. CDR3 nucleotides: TGTGCCAGTAGTATTGGTCCGGGACAGTGGTTCTTC.

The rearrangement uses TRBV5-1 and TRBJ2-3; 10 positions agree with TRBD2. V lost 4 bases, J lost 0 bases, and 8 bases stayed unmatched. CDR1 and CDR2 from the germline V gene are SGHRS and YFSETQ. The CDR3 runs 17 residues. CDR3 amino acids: CASSPTLAGVSTDTQYF. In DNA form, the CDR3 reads TGCGCCAGCAGCCCCACTCTAGCGGGGGTAAGCACAGATACGCAGTATTTT.